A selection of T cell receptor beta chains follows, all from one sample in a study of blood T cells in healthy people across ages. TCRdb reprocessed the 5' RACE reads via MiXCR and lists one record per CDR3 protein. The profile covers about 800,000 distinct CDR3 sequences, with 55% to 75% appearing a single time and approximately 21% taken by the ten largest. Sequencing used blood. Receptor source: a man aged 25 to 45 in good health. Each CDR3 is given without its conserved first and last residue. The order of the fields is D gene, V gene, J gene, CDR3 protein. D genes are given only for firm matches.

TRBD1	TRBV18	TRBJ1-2	ASSPGQGAVGYT
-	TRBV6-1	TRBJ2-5	ASSWGLSVQETQY
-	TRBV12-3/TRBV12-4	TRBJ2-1	ASSFWVSDNEQF
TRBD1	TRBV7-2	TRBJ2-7	ASSSDRVPYEQY
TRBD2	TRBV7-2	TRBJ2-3	ASLAGGLDTQY
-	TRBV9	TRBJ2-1	ASSVAGNNEQF
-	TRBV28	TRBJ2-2	ASFNRNTGELF
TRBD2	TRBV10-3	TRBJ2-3	AIGARGLDTQY
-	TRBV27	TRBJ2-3	ASCPRTSALGTDTQY
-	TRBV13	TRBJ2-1	ASSSRASNSYNEQF
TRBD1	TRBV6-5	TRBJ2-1	ASSSQGSRYNEQF
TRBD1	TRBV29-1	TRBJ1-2	SVGVGTGSGYT
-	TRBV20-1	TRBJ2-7	SARPTGRTYEQY
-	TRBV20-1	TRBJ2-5	SARYGLQETQY
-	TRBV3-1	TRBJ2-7	ASSQTSSYEQY
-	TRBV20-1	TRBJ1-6	SARAGGGSYNSPLH
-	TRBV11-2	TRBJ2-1	ASSPGSQYNEQF
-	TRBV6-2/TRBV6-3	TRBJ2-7	ASSYLITEQY
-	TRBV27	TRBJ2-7	ASSFGREQY
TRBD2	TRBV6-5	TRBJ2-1	ASSSRQGGLADNEQF
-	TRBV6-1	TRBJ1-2	ASPLEFVFLRKDNYGYT
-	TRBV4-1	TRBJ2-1	ASSQEGLRDYNEQF
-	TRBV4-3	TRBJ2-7	ASSLGGRDETNEQY
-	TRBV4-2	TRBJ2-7	ASSQDPGETRY
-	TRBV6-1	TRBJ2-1	ASSIATGSHNEQF
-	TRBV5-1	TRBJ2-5	ASSFRTTQETQY
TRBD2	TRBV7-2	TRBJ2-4	ASSGAGEGQY
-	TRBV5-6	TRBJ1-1	ASSLAGLKEAF
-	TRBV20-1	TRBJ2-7	SAVAGQSDEQY
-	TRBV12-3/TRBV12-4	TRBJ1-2	ASGGREVGGYT
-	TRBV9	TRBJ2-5	ASSVEQGEETQY
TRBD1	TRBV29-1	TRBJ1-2	SVGTGFDYGYT
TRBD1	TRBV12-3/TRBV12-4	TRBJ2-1	ASRVQGAGLNEQF
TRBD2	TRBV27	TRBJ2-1	ASSPRRGLAGGDQSVNEQF
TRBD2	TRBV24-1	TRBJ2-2	ATSDLQLREGRTGELF
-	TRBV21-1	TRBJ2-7	ASRRGGKSYEQY
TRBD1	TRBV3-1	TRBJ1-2	ASSHRQGAHGYT
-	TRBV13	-	ASSSRGFLETQY
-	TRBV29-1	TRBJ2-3	SARGETDTQY
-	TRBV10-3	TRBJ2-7	AISGSGGEQY
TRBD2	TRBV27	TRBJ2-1	ANSGGGSTGHNEQF
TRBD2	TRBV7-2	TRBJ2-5	ASSYRTSRETQY
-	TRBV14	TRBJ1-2	ASSQGGWNGYT
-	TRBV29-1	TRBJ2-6	SVATQGANVLT
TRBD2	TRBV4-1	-	ASSQDREAYEQY
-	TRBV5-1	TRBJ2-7	ASSLGGGNYEQY
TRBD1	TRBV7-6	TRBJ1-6	ASSFLQGRRGNSPLH
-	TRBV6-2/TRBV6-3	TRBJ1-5	ASIPYSGQPQH
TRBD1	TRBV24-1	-	ATSDPVTRDRGGLYEQY
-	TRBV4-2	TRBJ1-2	ASSQDLTNYGYT
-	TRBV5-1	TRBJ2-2	ASSLATANTGELF
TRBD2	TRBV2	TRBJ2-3	ASSDELADSTDTQY
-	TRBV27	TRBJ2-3	ASSRIDTDTQY